The entry below describes one T cell receptor beta chain. Its antigen is not yet known. The input lacks base qualities; no much larger clone sits a single base away. TCRbeta CDR3 regions were amplified from genomic DNA using the immunoSEQ Assay, a bias-controlled multiplex PCR. On the study's bioinformatics: The number of nucleated cells in each sample was estimated by amplification of reference gene primers within the assay. To quantify the absolute abundance of each unique TCRbeta CDR3 rearrangement, sequence reads were collapsed and filtered. For each sample, productive Simpson clonality was calculated as the square root of Simpson's diversity index over productive rearrangements. TCRdb provides this immuneACCESS table in a form limited to in-frame rearrangements. Some clones are lacking; in checked studies, under half of them reflect an unresolved V gene, and why the rest are absent is not known. Clone size and V and J calls were adopted from that table, with D and trimming inferred from the DNA. The table for this sample lists some 160,000 clones; about 80% of them were counted only once. The ten largest account for 3.4% of the sample.

This specimen belongs to a study of blood T cell repertoires in COVID-19 (TCRdb year 2020). Study-level background: Samples from collaborators originated in the United States, Italy and Spain and spanned both the acute and convalescent phases of COVID-19. The prospective study material was composed of cDNA or gDNA derived from T cells, B-cell-depleted T cells, or PBMCs. The dataset comprised deeply sampled blood TCRbeta repertoires from subjects exposed to, actively infected with, or recovered from COVID-19. The repertoires were made available in a free public database intended to serve as a resource for research on the immune response to SARS-CoV-2. The samples were drawn from the first 160 participants of the ongoing ImmuneRACE study and from 1,254 subjects provided by 6 global collaborators. Nearly every sample came with metadata listing a de-identified subject ID, COVID-19 status, age in years and sex. Where HLA class I and class II types were available, the types were taken from metadata supplied by the sample provider, not from assay-based typing.

V is shortened by 4 bases, J by 0 bases, and the region joining them spans 13 bases. CDR1 is given as MNHNS and CDR2 as SASEGT, both from the germline V gene. The CDR3 sequence holds 16 residues, the cysteine and phenylalanine included. The sequence is cut down to CDR3 DNA, 48 bases in frame from base 1. In the prospective study, participants were about 18 to 95 years old, resided in approximately 25 geographic areas of the United States, and were enrolled through a virtual design. In the prospective study, cohorts were assigned on the basis of participant-reported clinical history obtained from a screening survey and a study questionnaire. For ImmuneRACE Cohort 3, a participant was defined as recovered based on two consecutive negative NP/OP PCR tests, clearance by a healthcare professional, or resolution of symptoms. Each participant in the prospective study had whole blood, serum and a nasopharyngeal or oropharyngeal swab collected by mobile phlebotomists. Over an approximately 2-month period, participants in the prospective study had the option of providing additional blood draws and questionnaires. Before DNA extraction, blood samples from the prospective study were shipped at room temperature or frozen.

The full study reports these points: How much clinical and demographic metadata was included differed by source and by participant, and the metadata was provided uncurated.

The sequencing sample was made of PBMCs or T cells enriched from blood (not recorded which). The source of this sequence is a woman aged 60-70 years who had recovered from COVID-19. This chain joins TRBV6-1 to TRBJ1-5; the D gene is perhaps TRBD1, on 6 matching bases. DNA sequence: TGTGCCAGCAGTGCCAGGGGCCCCGATAGCAATCAGCCCCAGCATTTT. It translates as CASSARGPDSNQPQHF.